This entry lists 23 T cell receptor beta chains sequenced from one sample in a study of shared clonotypes between healthy human individuals. Repertoires were generated with immunoSEQ multiplex PCR, while TCRdb's copy carries only in-frame clones and drops some. The sample includes about 470,000 clones, more than 75% of them seen just once. Source material: PBMCs. These receptor sequences come from a woman in her 40s in good health. Some clones in this sample may be carry-over from other donors' samples.

The chain is built from TRBV5-4 and TRBJ1-1, with no clear D. The V and J ends lost 4 bases and 11 bases respectively, with 15 bases between them. Per germline, CDR1 SGHNT and CDR2 YYREEE (reference sequence). The CDR3 extends over 12 amino acids. The DNA of the CDR3 is TGTGCCAGCAGCCCGGGCACCCAAAGGGCTTTCTTT. Its translation is CASSPGTQRAFF.

About this clone itself: This sample also contains other DNA sequences that code for the same CDR3. The J gene is TRBJ2-1, the V gene TRBV5-1; possibly TRBD2 for D (5 bases). Germline CDR1 reads SGHRS; CDR2 reads YFSETQ. CDR3 size: 13 residues. V was clipped by 5 bases and J by 4 bases, with 10 bases between them. CDR3 region: CASRRETYNEQFF. CDR3 DNA: TGCGCCAGCAGGAGGGAGACGTACAATGAGCAGTTCTTC.

This clone was observed a handful of times. The V call is TRBV19, the J call TRBJ1-1; no reliable D call. The length of the CDR3 is 13 residues. Germline assignment: CDR1 LNHDA and CDR2 SQIVND (reference sequence). Trimming pared 1 base from V and 4 bases from J, leaving 7 bases between. The CDR3 DNA follows: TGTGCCAGTAGTATAGTCACATCCACTGAAGCTTTCTTT. It yields the protein CASSIVTSTEAFF.

The rearrangement uses TRBV5-4 and TRBJ2-7, with a weak D call TRBD1 (5 bases). The germline V gene has CDR1 SGHNT and CDR2 YYREEE (reference sequence). V was trimmed by 2 bases and J by 1 base, leaving 13 bases between them. There are 15 residues in the CDR3. The CDR3 DNA reads TGTGCCAGCAGCTTAGATCCAGGGTTTTCCTACGAGCAGTACTTC. It translates to CASSLDPGFSYEQYF. Variable domain in full (rest from reference TRBV5-4 and TRBJ2-7): ETGVTQSPTHLIKTRGQQVTLRCSSQSGHNTVSWYQQALGQGPQFIFQYYREEENGRGNFPPRFSGLQFPNYSSELNVNALELDDSALYLCASSLDPGFSYEQYFGPGTRLTVT.

This clone was counted a few times. This sequence joins TRBV5-6 and TRBJ2-3; no clear D gene. Looked up from germline, CDR1 is SGHDT and CDR2 is YYEEEE. Trimming left V 3 bases short and J 5 bases short, with 4 bases between. The CDR3 runs 11 residues. The CDR3 DNA follows: TGTGCCAGCAGCTCCGTAGATACGCAGTATTTT. Amino acids: CASSSVDTQYF.

This clone was seen ten or more times. The chain uses TRBV9 and TRBJ2-6; 9 nucleotides agree with TRBD1. Germline V gene sequence: CDR1 SGDLS, CDR2 YYNGEE. J gave up 0 bases and V 4 bases, and 8 bases lay outside the gene matches. The CDR3 extends over 18 amino acids. The CDR3 sequence: CASSTATGGRSGANVLTF. Here the CDR3 DNA reads TGTGCCAGCAGCACAGCGACAGGGGGTCGCTCTGGGGCCAACGTCCTGACTTTC. Filled out from reference TRBV9 and TRBJ2-6, the complete variable domain reads DSGVTQTPKHLITATGQRVTLRCSPRSGDLSVYWYQQSLDQGLQFLIQYYNGEERAKGNILERFSAQQFPDLHSELNLSSLELGDSALYFCASSTATGGRSGANVLTFGAGSRLTVL.

The chain is built from TRBV15 and TRBJ2-7; TRBD2 might be the D (6 bases). CDR3 size: 17 residues. CDR1 is LNHNV and CDR2 is YYDKDF in the germline V gene (reference sequence). Trimming removed 5 bases at V and 4 bases at J, with 24 bases between. The CDR3 region is CATSWSLERAGSYEQYF. CDR3 in DNA: TGTGCCACCAGCTGGAGCCTAGAGCGGGCCGGATCTTACGAGCAGTACTTC.

CDR3 DNA sequence: TGTGCCAGCAGCATCCGAACTCCGGGACAGGGGGCGATTTACACTGAAGCTTTCTTT. Translating it yields CASSIRTPGQGAIYTEAFF. The chain joins TRBV5-5 to TRBJ1-1, with 12 nucleotides matching TRBD1. The CDR3 covers 19 residues. From germline, CDR1 is SGHKS and CDR2 YYEKEE (reference sequence). Losses at the gene ends were 4 bases for V and 3 bases for J; bases not matched to a gene: 16. Together with reference TRBV5-5 and TRBJ1-1, the CDR3 gives the full variable domain: DAGVTQSPTHLIKTRGQQVTLRCSPISGHKSVSWYQQVLGQGPQFIFQYYEKEERGRGNFPDRFSARQFPNYSSELNVNALLLGDSALYLCASSIRTPGQGAIYTEAFFGQGTRLTVV.

The rearrangement uses TRBV5-4 and TRBJ2-7; 10 bases line up with TRBD2. J gave up 5 bases and V 4 bases, and 3 bases lay outside the gene matches. Germline V CDR1 and CDR2: SGHNT, YYREEE (reference sequence). The CDR3 runs to 13 residues. CDR3 residues: CASSKAGGNEQYF. For the CDR3, the DNA is TGTGCCAGCAGCAAAGCGGGAGGGAACGAGCAGTACTTC.

The CDR3 region has the DNA TGTGCCAGCAGTGAAGCCATTAATGGCTACACCTTC. Its protein is CASSEAINGYTF. The chain uses TRBV6-1 and TRBJ1-2; D unclear. This CDR3 region has 12 residues. V lost 0 bases and J 6 bases, leaving 5 bases between the germline ends. Germline V CDR1 and CDR2: MNHNS, SASEGT.

The chain combines TRBV7-8 with TRBJ1-2, with D possibly TRBD1 on 6 matching bases. The CDR3 has 15 amino acids. V was trimmed by 5 bases and J by 0 bases, leaving 13 bases between them. Germline V CDR1 and CDR2: SGHVS, FQNEAQ. CDR3 nucleotide sequence: TGTGCCAGCAGCCCACAGGGTTCAGCTAACTATGGCTACACCTTC. Translation: CASSPQGSANYGYTF.

The chain joins TRBV4-3 to TRBJ2-7, with D possibly TRBD2 on 5 matching bases. The CDR3 runs 15 residues. Per the germline V gene, CDR1 is LGHNA and CDR2 is YSLEER. V shed 3 bases and J shed 1 base, with 13 bases lying between them. The CDR3 nucleotides are TGCGCCAGCAGCCACCCCGAGGGCAGTTCCTACGAGCAGTACTTC. Translation gives CASSHPEGSSYEQYF.

The rearrangement joins TRBV6-1 to TRBJ2-5, with 7 nucleotides matching TRBD2. The CDR3 spans 15 residues. The germline V gene has CDR1 MNHNS and CDR2 SASEGT. Trimming took 0 bases from V and 5 from J; bases not matched to a gene: 6. The CDR3: CASSEAWGGWETQYF. DNA of the CDR3: TGTGCCAGCAGTGAAGCCTGGGGGGGATGGGAGACCCAGTACTTC.

The chain combines TRBV5-5 with TRBJ1-1; D possibly corresponds to TRBD1 (6 bases). Germline V lookup: CDR1 SGHKS, CDR2 YYEKEE (reference sequence). The length of the CDR3 is 12 residues. Trimming stripped 7 bases from V and 7 bases from J, with 14 bases between. Written as DNA, the CDR3 is TGTGCCAGCCTGGGGGCGGGGAGTGAAGCTTTCTTT. Translated: CASLGAGSEAFF. Full variable domain (remainder filled in from reference TRBV5-5 and TRBJ1-1): DAGVTQSPTHLIKTRGQQVTLRCSPISGHKSVSWYQQVLGQGPQFIFQYYEKEERGRGNFPDRFSARQFPNYSSELNVNALLLGDSALYLCASLGAGSEAFFGQGTRLTVV.

Many counts were recorded for this clone. This same CDR3 is encoded by further DNA sequences in the sample. This rearrangement joins TRBV28 to TRBJ1-2; D is unresolved. Germline CDR1 is MDHEN and CDR2 is SYDVKM. The CDR3 runs 12 residues. Trimming left V 6 bases short and J 5 bases short, with 10 bases between. CDR3 sequence: CASSLRLYGYTF. The CDR3 nucleotides are TGTGCCAGCAGCCTTCGACTGTATGGCTACACCTTC.

In its sample, this clone was seen once. The chain is built from TRBV2 and TRBJ2-1, with 13 bases fitting TRBD2. V was pared by 5 bases and J by 7 bases, with 14 bases of the junction left unmatched. Germline CDR1 and CDR2: SNHLY and FYNNEI. CDR3 length: 18 residues. Here the CDR3 reads CASSWTSGRGRVDNEQFF. In DNA form, the CDR3 reads TGTGCCAGCAGTTGGACTAGCGGGAGAGGTCGCGTTGATAATGAGCAGTTCTTC.

The chain carries TRBV5-6 and TRBJ2-1; D gene ambiguous. The CDR3 contains 14 residues. CDR1 is SGHDT, CDR2 YYEEEE, per germline. Deletions cut 0 bases from V and 3 bases from J, with 7 bases between. Here the CDR3 DNA reads TGTGCCAGCAGCTTGGTTCGGGTCTACAATGAGCAGTTCTTC. Translating gives CASSLVRVYNEQFF.

This chain links TRBV28 with TRBJ2-3; no clear D. Trimming left V 0 bases short and J 6 bases short, with 4 bases between. Germline CDR1 MDHEN, CDR2 SYDVKM. The CDR3 extends over 12 amino acids. CDR3 protein: CASSLWSDTQYF. The CDR3 nucleotides read TGTGCCAGCAGTTTATGGTCGGATACGCAGTATTTT.

The chain joins TRBV29-1 to TRBJ2-3; D call uncertain. This CDR3 spans 13 amino acids. Germline CDR1 SQVTM, CDR2 ANQGSEA. Trimming left V 2 bases short and J 2 bases short, with 8 bases between. The CDR3 region is CSVETDPTDTQYF. In DNA, the CDR3 is TGCAGCGTTGAAACTGACCCCACAGATACGCAGTATTTT.

Of note for this clone: The likely explanation is a read error, given a far larger clone one base away. The identical CDR3 is also encoded by other nucleotide sequences in the sample. V and J are TRBV7-2 and TRBJ1-2, with a weak D call TRBD1 (6 bases). Germline V gene data show CDR1 as SGHTA and CDR2 as FQGNSA. Deletions cut 6 bases from V and 8 bases from J, with 19 bases between. The CDR3 has 14 residues. The CDR3 loop is CASSPMWQGSGYTF. CDR3 sequence (DNA): TGTGCCAGCAGTCCTATGTGGCAGGGGAGCGGCTACACCTTC.

This clone was seen a handful of times. The rearrangement links TRBV5-1 to TRBJ2-5; TRBD1 aligns across 10 bases. V trimming: 2 bases; J trimming: 5 bases; junction bases outside the gene matches: 9. The length of the CDR3 is 16 residues. In germline, CDR1 is SGHRS, CDR2 YFSETQ. The CDR3, as DNA: TGCGCCAGCAGCTTCCCCGGGACAGGGGCCGGGGAGACCCAGTACTTC. This gives the protein CASSFPGTGAGETQYF.

The gene calls are TRBV28 and TRBJ2-6, with 7 bases lining up with TRBD1. J gave up 0 bases and V 5 bases, and 7 bases lay outside the gene matches. This CDR3 spans 17 amino acids. Per germline, CDR1 MDHEN and CDR2 SYDVKM. The CDR3 spells CASSPGQAFSGANVLTF. The CDR3 nucleotides read TGTGCCAGCAGTCCCGGACAGGCTTTCTCTGGGGCCAACGTCCTGACTTTC.

V is TRBV11-1 and J is TRBJ2-4; 9 bases align to TRBD2. Germline CDR1 and CDR2: SGHAT and FQDESV (reference sequence). V lost 3 bases, J lost 1 base, and 1 base stayed unmatched. This CDR3 contains 15 residues. The CDR3 reads CASSFSGSAKNIQYF. CDR3 DNA: TGTGCCAGCAGCTTTAGCGGGAGTGCCAAAAACATTCAGTACTTC.